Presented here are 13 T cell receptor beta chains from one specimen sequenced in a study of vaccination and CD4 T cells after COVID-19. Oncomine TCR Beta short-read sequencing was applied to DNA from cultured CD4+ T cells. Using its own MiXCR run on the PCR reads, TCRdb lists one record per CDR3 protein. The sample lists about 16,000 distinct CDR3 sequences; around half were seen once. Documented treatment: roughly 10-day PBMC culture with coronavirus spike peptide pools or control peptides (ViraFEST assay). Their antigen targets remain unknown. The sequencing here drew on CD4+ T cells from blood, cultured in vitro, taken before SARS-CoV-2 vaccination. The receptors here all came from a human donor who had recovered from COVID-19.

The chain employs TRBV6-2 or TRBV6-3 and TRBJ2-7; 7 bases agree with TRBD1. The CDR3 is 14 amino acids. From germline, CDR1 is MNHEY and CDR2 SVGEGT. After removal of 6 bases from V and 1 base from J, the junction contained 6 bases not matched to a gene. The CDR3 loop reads CASSQGQASYEQYF. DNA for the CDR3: TGTGCCAGCAGCCAAGGACAGGCTTCCTACGAGCAGTACTTC.

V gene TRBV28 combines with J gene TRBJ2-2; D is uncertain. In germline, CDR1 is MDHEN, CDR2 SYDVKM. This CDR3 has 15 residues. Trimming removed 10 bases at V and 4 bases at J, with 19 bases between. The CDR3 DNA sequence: TGTGCCACCAAAGATGACCCTTTATTCACCGGGGAGCTGTTTTTT. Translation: CATKDDPLFTGELFF.

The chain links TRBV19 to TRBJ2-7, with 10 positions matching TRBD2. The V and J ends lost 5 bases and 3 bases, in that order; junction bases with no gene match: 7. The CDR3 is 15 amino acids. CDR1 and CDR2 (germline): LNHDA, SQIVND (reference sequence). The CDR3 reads CASSYAGTSDYEQYF. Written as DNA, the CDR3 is TGTGCCAGTAGTTATGCCGGGACTAGCGACTACGAGCAGTACTTC.

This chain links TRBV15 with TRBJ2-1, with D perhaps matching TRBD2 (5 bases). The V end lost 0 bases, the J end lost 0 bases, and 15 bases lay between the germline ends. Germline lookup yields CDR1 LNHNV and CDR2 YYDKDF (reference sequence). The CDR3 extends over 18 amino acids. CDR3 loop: CATSRDRRRASSYNEQFF. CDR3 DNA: TGTGCCACCAGCAGAGATAGGAGGAGAGCAAGCTCCTACAATGAGCAGTTCTTC.

The CDR3, as DNA: TGCAGTGCCAGGCCAGACAGGGAGTGGGGGATGAACACTGAAGCTTTCTTT. Translating it yields CSARPDREWGMNTEAFF. The chain uses TRBV20-1 and TRBJ1-1; 7 nucleotides align to TRBD1. The germline V gene has CDR1 DFQATT and CDR2 SNEGSKA (reference sequence). The CDR3 length is 17 residues. Trimming cost V 6 bases and J 0 bases; bases outside gene matches: 16.

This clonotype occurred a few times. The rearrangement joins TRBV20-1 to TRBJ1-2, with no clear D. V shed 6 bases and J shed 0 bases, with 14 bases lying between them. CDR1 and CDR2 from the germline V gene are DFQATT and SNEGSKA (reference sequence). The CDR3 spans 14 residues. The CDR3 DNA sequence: TGCAGTGCCACCGAAGACGGAACTAACTATGGCTACACCTTC. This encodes CSATEDGTNYGYTF.

The CDR3, as DNA: TGTGCCAGCAGTTTACAACCTCGGACAGCCACTTATGGCTACACCTTC. Protein: CASSLQPRTATYGYTF. This rearrangement joins TRBV27 to TRBJ1-2; weak D call: TRBD1 (6 bases). V was shortened by 2 bases and J by 5 bases, with 18 bases between the two germline ends. Per germline, CDR1 MNHEY and CDR2 SMNVEV (reference sequence). The CDR3 has 16 residues.

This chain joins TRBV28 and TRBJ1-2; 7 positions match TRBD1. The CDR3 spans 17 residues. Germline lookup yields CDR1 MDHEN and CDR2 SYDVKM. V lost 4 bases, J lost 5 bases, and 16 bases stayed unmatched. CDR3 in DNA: TGTGCCAGCAGTTCGACCAGAACCATGACAGGGAAATATGGCTACACCTTC. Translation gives CASSSTRTMTGKYGYTF.

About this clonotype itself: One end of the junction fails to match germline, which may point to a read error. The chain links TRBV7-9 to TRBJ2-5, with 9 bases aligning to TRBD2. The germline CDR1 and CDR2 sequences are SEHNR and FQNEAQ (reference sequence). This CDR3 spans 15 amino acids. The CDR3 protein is CASSSSGINQETQCF. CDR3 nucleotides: TGTGCCAGCAGCTCTAGCGGGATTAACCAAGAGACCCAGTGCTTC.

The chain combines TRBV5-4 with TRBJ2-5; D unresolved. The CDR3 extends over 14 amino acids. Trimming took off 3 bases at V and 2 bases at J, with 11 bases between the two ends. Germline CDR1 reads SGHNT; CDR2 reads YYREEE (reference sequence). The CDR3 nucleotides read TGTGCCAGCAGCTCAGCAGTGTCGCAAGAGACCCAGTACTTC. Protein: CASSSAVSQETQYF. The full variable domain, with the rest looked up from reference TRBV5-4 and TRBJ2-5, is ETGVTQSPTHLIKTRGQQVTLRCSSQSGHNTVSWYQQALGQGPQFIFQYYREEENGRGNFPPRFSGLQFPNYSSELNVNALELDDSALYLCASSSAVSQETQYFGPGTRLLVL.

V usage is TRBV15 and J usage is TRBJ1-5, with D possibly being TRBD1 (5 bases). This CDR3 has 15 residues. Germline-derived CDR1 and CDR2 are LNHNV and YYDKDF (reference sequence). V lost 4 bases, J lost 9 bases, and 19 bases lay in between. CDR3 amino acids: CATSIELGGKGPQHF. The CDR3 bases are TGTGCCACCAGCATCGAGTTGGGGGGGAAGGGGCCCCAGCATTTT.

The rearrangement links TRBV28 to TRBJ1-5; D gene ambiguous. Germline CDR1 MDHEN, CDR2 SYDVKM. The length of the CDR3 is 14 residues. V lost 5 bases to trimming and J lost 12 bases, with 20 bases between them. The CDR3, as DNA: TGTGCCAGCAGTGGCGGGTTTTACTGGACGTACCAGCATTTT. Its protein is CASSGGFYWTYQHF. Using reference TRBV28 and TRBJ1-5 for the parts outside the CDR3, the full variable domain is DVKVTQSSRYLVKRTGEKVFLECVQDMDHENMFWYRQDPGLGLRLIYFSYDVKMKEKGDIPEGYSVSREKKERFSLILESASTNQTSMYLCASSGGFYWTYQHFGDGTRLSIL.

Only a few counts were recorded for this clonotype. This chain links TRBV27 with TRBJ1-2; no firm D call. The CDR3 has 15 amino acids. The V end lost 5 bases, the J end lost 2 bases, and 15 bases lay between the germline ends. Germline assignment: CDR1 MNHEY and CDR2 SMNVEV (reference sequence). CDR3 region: CASSPRRQDNYGYTF. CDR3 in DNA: TGTGCCAGCAGTCCCCGTAGACAAGACAACTATGGCTACACCTTC.